The 32 T cell receptor beta chains below all came from one sample that was sequenced in a study of breast tumors, draining lymph nodes, adjacent tissues. The lymph nodes were axillary draining lymph nodes from breast cancer patients. In TCRdb, the multiplex PCR reads were re-called with MiXCR into one record per CDR3 protein. The sample holds 150,000 to 200,000 distinct CDR3 sequences, around 33% seen once. The sample consisted of axillary lymph node tissue. Every receptor here comes from a female donor with breast cancer. Some clones in this sample may be carry-over from other donors' samples.

This clonotype was detected many times. The chain recombines TRBV28 with TRBJ2-5, with a weak D call TRBD1 (7 bases). V lost 5 bases, J lost 5 bases, and 15 bases lay in between. CDR3 length equals 14 residues. From germline, CDR1 is MDHEN and CDR2 SYDVKM. The CDR3 DNA reads TGTGCCAGCAGTCCTCCAGGGGGGTTGGAGACCCAGTACTTC. Protein sequence: CASSPPGGLETQYF.

Worth noting for this clonotype: A read error is possible here, since a much larger clone lies one base away. The CDR3 here is CASSSWALGVDTQYF. The CDR3 nucleotides read TGTGCCAGCAGCTCCTGGGCCCTGGGGGTAGATACGCAGTATTTT. V is TRBV5-4 and J is TRBJ2-3; either TRBD1 or TRBD2 may fit D (5 bases each). The CDR3 contains 15 residues. In germline, CDR1 is SGHNT, CDR2 YYREEE (reference sequence). V was shortened by 3 bases and J by 5 bases, with 16 bases between the two germline ends.

CDR3 coding DNA: TGTGCCAGCAGTCCCGACTTTAGGGGAGTTCAGCATTTT. This translates into CASSPDFRGVQHF. The chain links TRBV6-5 to TRBJ1-5; D might be TRBD1 (5 bases). Germline values: CDR1 MNHEY, CDR2 SVGAGI. Trimming shortened V by 5 bases and J by 13 bases, and 18 bases separated the two germline ends. This CDR3 has 13 amino acids.

This clonotype was detected a few times. A read error is possible here, since a much larger clone lies one base away. The conserved closing phenylalanine or tryptophan is absent in this CDR3, likely reflecting a read error. The chain employs TRBV19 and TRBJ2-3; 8 bases are shared with TRBD2. CDR3 size: 15 residues. V lost 6 bases and J lost 0; bases outside the gene matches: 5. Per the germline V gene, CDR1 is LNHDA and CDR2 is SQIVND (reference sequence). CDR3 coding DNA: TGTGCCAGTAGCCTTAGCGGGGAGAGCACAGATACGCAGTATCTT. This translates into CASSLSGESTDTQYL.

This rearrangement joins TRBV6-2 or TRBV6-3 to TRBJ2-3; perhaps TRBD2 as D (5 bases). The CDR3 length is 13 residues. Trimming stripped 6 bases from V and 0 bases from J, with 7 bases between. From germline, CDR1 is MNHEY and CDR2 SVGEGT. The CDR3 spells CASRRTSTDTQYF. CDR3 bases: TGTGCCAGCAGACGGACTAGCACAGATACGCAGTATTTT.

This clonotype was recorded a few times. This may arise from a read error, as a much more abundant clone is one base away. This CDR3 fails to terminate in the conserved phenylalanine or tryptophan, so it likely reflects a read error. This chain joins TRBV5-8 and TRBJ1-6; 7 bases line up with TRBD1. There are 16 residues in the CDR3. With 4 bases clipped from V and 4 bases from J, the junction kept 8 bases outside the gene matches. Per germline, CDR1 SGHTS and CDR2 YDEGEE. CDR3 region: CASSGTEYLYNSPLHL. DNA of the CDR3: TGTGCCAGCAGCGGGACAGAATATCTATATAATTCACCCCTCCACCTT.

This clonotype was detected many times. The genes are TRBV4-2 and TRBJ1-3; D is ambiguous. CDR3 length: 15 amino acids. The germline V and J ends were trimmed by 0 bases and 3 bases, with 9 bases remaining between them. CDR1 and CDR2 (germline): LGHNA, YNFKEQ. CDR3 in DNA: TGTGCCAGCAGCCAAGAAGAGGGTTTTGGAAACACCATATATTTT. Its protein product is CASSQEEGFGNTIYF.

The J gene is TRBJ1-4, the V gene TRBV20-1, with D uncertain. Germline values: CDR1 DFQATT, CDR2 SNEGSKA (reference sequence). CDR3 length equals 12 residues. The V end was cut by 1 base, the J end by 4 bases, with 4 bases between. The CDR3 nucleotides are TGCAGTGCTAGAGGCCGTAATGAAAAACTGTTTTTT. Translated: CSARGRNEKLFF.

This clonotype was seen repeatedly, ten times or more. The chain links TRBV15 to TRBJ1-4; D not resolved. CDR3 size: 15 residues. V lost 5 bases and J 2 bases, leaving 12 bases between the germline ends. Germline CDR1 is LNHNV and CDR2 is YYDKDF (reference sequence). DNA for the CDR3: TGTGCCACCAGCGATGGGGAGGGCACTAATGAAAAACTGTTTTTT. Amino acid sequence: CATSDGEGTNEKLFF.

Of note for this clonotype: Being one base from a much bigger clone, this may be a read error. This chain's CDR3 is CSARGGSGGATQYF. CDR3 in DNA: TGCAGTGCTAGAGGGGGGAGCGGGGGAGCGACCCAGTACTTC. The chain couples TRBV20-1 to TRBJ2-5, with 8 bases lining up with TRBD2. V dropped 1 base and J dropped 7; count of bases not matched to a gene: 8. The germline V gene encodes CDR1 DFQATT and CDR2 SNEGSKA (reference sequence). The CDR3 runs to 14 residues.

This clonotype was detected ten times or more. V and J are TRBV20-1 and TRBJ2-3; D uncertain. The CDR3 covers 12 residues. The germline V gene has CDR1 DFQATT and CDR2 SNEGSKA (reference sequence). The CDR3 protein is CSQLGVTDTQYF. CDR3 bases: TGCAGCCAACTTGGGGTGACAGATACGCAGTATTTT.

This rearrangement joins TRBV5-6 to TRBJ1-2; D unclear. This CDR3 has 12 residues. V shed 6 bases and J shed 7 bases, with 13 bases lying between them. The germline V gene has CDR1 SGHDT and CDR2 YYEEEE. The CDR3 DNA reads TGTGCCAGCACTTTCAGGACCTCTGGCTACACCTTC. This translates into CASTFRTSGYTF.

Note on this clonotype: This may come from a read error, since a much larger clone is one base off. The chain links TRBV20-1 to TRBJ2-1, with D unresolved. The CDR3 totals 14 residues. In germline, CDR1 is DFQATT, CDR2 SNEGSKA (reference sequence). The V and J ends lost 1 base and 9 bases respectively, with 16 bases between them. CDR3 bases: TGCAGTGCTAGAGTTCCGCCCGGAGTTACTGAGCAGTTCTTC. Its protein is CSARVPPGVTEQFF.

As for this clonotype: A much larger clone differs by one base, so this may be a read error. This chain links TRBV6-5 with TRBJ2-1; D tentatively reads TRBD1 or TRBD2 (7 bases each). V gave up 2 bases and J gave up 4 bases, with 18 bases separating them. Germline loops: CDR1 MNHEY, CDR2 SVGAGI. The CDR3 totals 17 residues. The CDR3 nucleotides read TGTGCCAGCAGTTACCCGAGGGAGGGGGCCTCATACAATGAGCAGTTCTTC. Translation: CASSYPREGASYNEQFF.

The sample holds many counts of this clonotype. The chain is built from TRBV9 and TRBJ2-7; D uncertain. Looked up from germline, CDR1 is SGDLS and CDR2 is YYNGEE. V shed 0 bases and J shed 8 bases, with 0 bases lying between them. The CDR3 has 9 residues. The DNA of the CDR3 is TGTGCCAGCAGCGTAGAGCAGTACTTC. The encoded protein is CASSVEQYF.

This clonotype was picked up many times. The rearrangement uses TRBV19 and TRBJ1-6; D gene ambiguous. Trimming took off 5 bases at V and 5 bases at J, with 7 bases between the two ends. CDR3 length: 13 amino acids. CDR1 is LNHDA, CDR2 SQIVND, per germline (reference sequence). In nucleotides, the CDR3 is TGTGCCAGTAGTCCCTTGGATAATTCACCCCTCCACTTT. Encoded protein: CASSPLDNSPLHF.

In its sample, this clonotype was seen many times. This chain connects TRBV19 to TRBJ1-4; D gene unclear. CDR1 is LNHDA and CDR2 is SQIVND in the germline V gene (reference sequence). The CDR3 sequence is 12 residues long. The V end lost 6 bases, the J end lost 8 bases, and 10 bases lay between the germline ends. The CDR3 DNA reads as TGTGCCAGTAGCGCCGTTGGGGAAAAACTGTTTTTT. Residues: CASSAVGEKLFF.

The chain employs TRBV19 and TRBJ2-1; D is possibly TRBD1 (6 bases). Trimming stripped 4 bases from V and 7 bases from J, with 8 bases between. CDR1 is LNHDA and CDR2 is SQIVND in the germline V gene (reference sequence). This CDR3 is 12 amino acids long. The CDR3 protein is CASSRTGNEQFF. CDR3 nucleotides: TGTGCCAGTAGTAGAACAGGGAATGAGCAGTTCTTC.

The rearrangement uses TRBV28 and TRBJ2-3; possible D gene TRBD1, 6 bases. Trimming pared 7 bases from V and 4 bases from J, leaving 15 bases between. This CDR3 contains 14 residues. CDR1 and CDR2 (germline): MDHEN, SYDVKM. CDR3 bases: TGTGCCAGCAACCTTGAAACAGGGTCAGATACGCAGTATTTT. Amino acids: CASNLETGSDTQYF. The whole variable domain, remainder taken from reference TRBV28 and TRBJ2-3, is DVKVTQSSRYLVKRTGEKVFLECVQDMDHENMFWYRQDPGLGLRLIYFSYDVKMKEKGDIPEGYSVSREKKERFSLILESASTNQTSMYLCASNLETGSDTQYFGPGTRLTVL.

Concerning this clonotype: In this CDR3 the conserved last residue, phenylalanine or tryptophan, is missing, so a read error is likely. The chain combines TRBV6-2 or TRBV6-3 with TRBJ2-3; no definite D call. There are 13 residues in the CDR3. Germline assignment: CDR1 MNHEY and CDR2 SVGEGT. The ends were cut back, 5 bases at V and 6 bases at J, with 12 bases in the middle. CDR3 loop: CASSARPIDTQYS. CDR3 DNA: TGTGCCAGCAGTGCCCGCCCCATTGATACGCAGTATTCT.

This clonotype has a count of ten or more. CDR3 in amino acids: CASSLDGGDTYNEQFF. The CDR3 region has the DNA TGCGCCAGCAGCTTGGATGGGGGCGATACCTACAATGAGCAGTTCTTC. This chain joins TRBV5-1 and TRBJ2-1; D may be TRBD1 (6 bases). The germline V and J ends were trimmed by 0 bases and 2 bases, with 12 bases remaining between them. Germline V lookup: CDR1 SGHRS, CDR2 YFSETQ. This CDR3 contains 16 residues.

The gene calls are TRBV2 and TRBJ1-4, with a possible D match to TRBD1 (5 bases). This CDR3 is 15 amino acids long. V was pared by 10 bases and J by 2 bases, with 17 bases between. Germline V CDR1 and CDR2: SNHLY, FYNNEI. The CDR3 protein is CATGMLGVTNEKLFF. CDR3 DNA: TGTGCCACTGGGATGTTGGGGGTTACTAATGAAAAACTGTTTTTT.

V gene TRBV18 combines with J gene TRBJ1-4, with D possibly matching TRBD1 (5 bases). Germline-derived CDR1 and CDR2 are KGHSH and LQKENI. This CDR3 is built from 14 residues. Trimming stripped 3 bases from V and 4 bases from J, with 9 bases between. The CDR3 sequence: CASSPDSYNEKLFF. The CDR3 DNA sequence: TGTGCCAGCTCACCCGACAGTTATAATGAAAAACTGTTTTTT.

This clonotype was counted ten times or more. The CDR3 bases are TGTGCCAGCAACCTGCGGGGTCCCACAGATACGCAGTATTTT. This encodes CASNLRGPTDTQYF. The rearrangement joins TRBV7-2 to TRBJ2-3, with D tentatively TRBD2 (6 bases). The CDR3 length is 14 residues. With 7 bases removed from V and 2 bases from J, the gap between germline ends came to 13 bases. CDR1 is SGHTA, CDR2 FQGNSA, per germline.

Details on this clonotype: Since a much larger clone is just one base distant, this may be a read error. The chain carries TRBV6-1 and TRBJ1-2; D is perhaps TRBD1 (5 bases). Germline lookup yields CDR1 MNHNS and CDR2 SASEGT. CDR3 length: 14 residues. Here the CDR3 reads CASSQAHRTHGYTF. CDR3 DNA: TGTGCCAGCAGTCAAGCGCACAGGACCCATGGCTACACCTTC.

This clonotype was detected many times. The CDR3 region is CATNAGLAGTGELFF. The CDR3 nucleotides are TGTGCCACCAACGCTGGGCTAGCAGGCACCGGGGAGCTGTTTTTT. The genes are TRBV10-3 and TRBJ2-2; D perhaps matches TRBD2 (5 bases). This CDR3 region has 15 residues. Germline values: CDR1 ENHRY, CDR2 SYGVKD. Trimming left V 10 bases short and J 4 bases short, with 19 bases between.

Many counts were recorded for this clonotype. The rearrangement joins TRBV6-5 to TRBJ1-2; the D is unclear. The CDR3 is made up of 12 amino acids. Trimming removed 0 bases at V and 7 bases at J, with 6 bases between. CDR1 MNHEY and CDR2 SVGAGI come from the germline V gene. CDR3 sequence (DNA): TGTGCCAGCAGTTACTCTCGCGGTGGCTACACCTTC. Translated, it gives CASSYSRGGYTF.

This clonotype was counted a few times. A much larger clone lies one base from this, so it may be a read error. The chain carries TRBV7-3 and TRBJ2-1; TRBD2 aligns across 9 bases. CDR1 is SGHTA, CDR2 FQGTGA, per germline. This CDR3 has 14 amino acids. The CDR3 protein is CASSWLAGTAEQSF. The CDR3, as DNA: TGTGCCAGCAGCTGGCTAGCGGGGACCGCTGAGCAGTCCTTC.

This clonotype was observed at least ten times. The chain joins TRBV29-1 to TRBJ2-1, with 7 bases identical to TRBD2. V was pared by 7 bases and J by 5 bases, with 5 bases of the junction left unmatched. The CDR3 is made up of 12 amino acids. Per the germline V gene, CDR1 is SQVTM and CDR2 is ANQGSEA. CDR3 loop: CSGGLADNEQFF. The CDR3 DNA reads as TGCAGCGGAGGGCTAGCGGACAATGAGCAGTTCTTC.

This clonotype was seen just once. This chain joins TRBV20-1 and TRBJ2-2; 8 bases line up with TRBD2. The CDR3 runs to 12 residues. Trimming at V came to 7 bases and at J to 7 bases, leaving 5 bases not matched to a gene. From germline, CDR1 is DFQATT and CDR2 SNEGSKA (reference sequence). CDR3 sequence: CSVERGIGELFF. CDR3 bases: TGCAGTGTCGAGCGGGGGATCGGGGAGCTGTTTTTT.

This clonotype was seen many times. The chain joins TRBV6-6 to TRBJ1-6; D call uncertain. This CDR3 region has 13 residues. Germline loops: CDR1 MNHNY, CDR2 SVGAGI (reference sequence). Trimming shortened V by 6 bases and J by 11 bases, and 14 bases separated the two germline ends. The CDR3 is CASSLGPDPPLHF. Written as DNA, the CDR3 is TGTGCCAGCAGCCTAGGGCCAGACCCACCCCTCCACTTT.

The gene calls are TRBV3-1 and TRBJ2-5, with a possible D match to TRBD2 (7 bases). Germline CDR1 and CDR2: LGHDT and YNNKEL (reference sequence). V lost 0 bases, J lost 2 bases, and 16 bases lay in between. The CDR3 runs to 17 residues. This CDR3 is CASSQDWRGGRQETQYF. Here the CDR3 DNA reads TGTGCCAGCAGCCAAGATTGGAGGGGGGGCCGTCAAGAGACCCAGTACTTC.